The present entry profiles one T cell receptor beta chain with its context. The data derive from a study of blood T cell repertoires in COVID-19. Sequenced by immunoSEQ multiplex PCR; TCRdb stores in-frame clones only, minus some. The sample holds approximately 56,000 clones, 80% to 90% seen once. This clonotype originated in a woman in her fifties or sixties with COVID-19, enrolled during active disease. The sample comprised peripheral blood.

This CDR3 is CASSYSYTGEAEAFF. CDR3 sequence (DNA): TGTGCCAGCAGTTACTCCTACACAGGGGAGGCTGAAGCTTTCTTT. The V gene is TRBV6-5, the J gene TRBJ1-1, with 7 bases that match TRBD1. This CDR3 comprises 15 residues. The germline gives CDR1 MNHEY, CDR2 SVGAGI. Unmatched junction bases numbered 7, after V lost 0 bases and J lost 6 bases.